The sequence of this T cell receptor beta chain was determined in a study of cytomegalovirus exposure and HLA in healthy donors. Study at large: Around 80 million unique TCR sequences came from HLA-typed donors in an early release.

It was with 60 Vbeta and 13 Jbeta primers that the PCR ran. The repertoire was sequenced with immunoSEQ multiplex PCR; TCRdb's copy has only in-frame clones and lacks some. The sample includes 100,000 to 150,000 clones. Study observations and caveats: Being productive about 87% or about 30% of the time was typical of most TCR beta V segments in an earlier analysis.

The V end was cut by 0 bases, the J end by 5 bases, with 11 bases between. Germline lookup yields CDR1 SGHRS and CDR2 YFSETQ. The CDR3 is 14 residues long. A remark on this clone: Its target is unknown. Distinct nucleotide sequences in the sample also encode this CDR3.

This rearrangement joins TRBV5-1 to TRBJ1-1, with D unclear. This clonotype originated in a young man in good health and CMV-seronegative. Sequencing was performed on PBMCs. The CDR3 protein is CASSLAGGGTEAFF. The CDR3 DNA follows: TGCGCCAGCAGCTTGGCGGGTGGAGGGACTGAAGCTTTCTTT. The entire variable domain, with the rest obtained from reference TRBV5-1 and TRBJ1-1, is as follows: KAGVTQTPRYLIKTRGQQVTLSCSPISGHRSVSWYQQTPGQGLQFLFEYFSETQRNKGNFPGRFSGRQFSNSRSEMNVSTLELGDSALYLCASSLAGGGTEAFFGQGTRLTVV.